This T cell receptor (beta chain) derives from a study of blood T cell repertoires in COVID-19. Overall study context: The origin of the acute and convalescent COVID-19 samples was the United States, Italy and Spain. T cells, B-cell-depleted T cells, or PBMCs supplied cDNA or gDNA.

There are 15 residues in the CDR3. Trimming left V 0 bases short and J 4 bases short, with 12 bases between. Germline-derived CDR1 and CDR2 are WNHNN and SYGVQD (reference sequence). Profiled with immunoSEQ multiplex PCR; TCRdb holds only in-frame clones, not every one. Among some 150,000 clones listed, roughly 80% were seen once. The TCR comes from a woman in her 40s with active or convalescent COVID-19. The J gene is TRBJ1-1, the V gene TRBV10-1; D is possibly TRBD1 (6 bases). Sequencing input: peripheral blood. The CDR3 nucleotides are TGCGCCAGCAGTGAGTCCGGGGGGGCTGGCACTGAAGCTTTCTTT. Its translation: CASSESGGAGTEAFF.